What follows describes a single T cell receptor beta chain. Germline V CDR1 and CDR2: SGHVS, FQNEAQ. The CDR3 has 13 amino acids. V lost 2 bases and J 5 bases, leaving 9 bases between the germline ends. TCRdb analysed the PCR reads with MiXCR anew, one entry per CDR3 protein. The data hold tens of thousands of distinct CDR3 sequences, with around 17% observed a single time. The data originate from a study of molecular identifiers for immune sequencing clone quantification. Sorting was used to obtain naive CD8 T cells (CD8+CD4-CCR7+CD45RA+). This receptor was obtained from a human donor in good health. Some libraries in this study had Jurkat cell RNA spiked in. Sequencing was performed on naive CD8+ T cells from blood, with Jurkat cell RNA spiked in. Subset: FACS-sorted CD8+CD4-CCR7+CD45RA+ naive T cells. The chain carries TRBV7-8 and TRBJ2-5; D ambiguous. CDR3 sequence reads: CASSLLGLETQYF. The CDR3 region has the DNA TGTGCCAGCAGCTTACTTGGGTTGGAGACCCAGTACTTC.